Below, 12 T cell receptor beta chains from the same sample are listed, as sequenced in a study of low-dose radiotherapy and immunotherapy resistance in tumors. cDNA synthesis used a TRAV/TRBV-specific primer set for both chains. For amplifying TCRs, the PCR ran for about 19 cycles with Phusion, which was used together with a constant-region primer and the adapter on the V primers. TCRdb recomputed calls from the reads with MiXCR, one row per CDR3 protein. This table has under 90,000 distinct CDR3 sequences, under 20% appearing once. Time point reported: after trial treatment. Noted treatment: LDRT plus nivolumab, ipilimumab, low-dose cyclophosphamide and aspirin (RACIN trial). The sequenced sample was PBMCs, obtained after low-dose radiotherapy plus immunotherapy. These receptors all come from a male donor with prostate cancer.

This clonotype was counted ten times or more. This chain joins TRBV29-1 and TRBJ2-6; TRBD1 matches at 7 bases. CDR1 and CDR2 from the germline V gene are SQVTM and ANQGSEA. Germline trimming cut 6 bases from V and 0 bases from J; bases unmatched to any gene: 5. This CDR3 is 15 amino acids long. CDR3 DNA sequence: TGCAGCGTAGGGACAGATACCTCTGGGGCCAACGTCCTGACTTTC. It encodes CSVGTDTSGANVLTF.

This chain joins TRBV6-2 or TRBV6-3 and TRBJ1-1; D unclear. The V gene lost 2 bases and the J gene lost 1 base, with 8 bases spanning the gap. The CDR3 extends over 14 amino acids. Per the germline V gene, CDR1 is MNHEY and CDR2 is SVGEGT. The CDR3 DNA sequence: TGTGCCAGCAGTTACCTACAGCGGAACACTGAAGCTTTCTTT. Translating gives CASSYLQRNTEAFF.

In DNA form, the CDR3 reads TGCAGTGCTAGCATCGCTAGCGGGAGCAATGAGCAGTTCTTC. It encodes CSASIASGSNEQFF. This chain joins TRBV20-1 and TRBJ2-1, with 10 bases that match TRBD2. The V gene's germline CDR1 is DFQATT and CDR2 SNEGSKA (reference sequence). The CDR3 loop spans 14 amino acids. Germline trimming cut 3 bases from V and 6 bases from J; bases unmatched to any gene: 5.

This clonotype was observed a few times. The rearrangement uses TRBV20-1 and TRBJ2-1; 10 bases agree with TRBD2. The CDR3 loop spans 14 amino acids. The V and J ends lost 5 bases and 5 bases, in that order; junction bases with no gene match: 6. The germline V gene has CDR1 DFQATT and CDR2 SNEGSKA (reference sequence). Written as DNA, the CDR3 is TGCAGTGCTTCTAGCGGGAGAAACGACAATGAGCAGTTCTTC. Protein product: CSASSGRNDNEQFF.

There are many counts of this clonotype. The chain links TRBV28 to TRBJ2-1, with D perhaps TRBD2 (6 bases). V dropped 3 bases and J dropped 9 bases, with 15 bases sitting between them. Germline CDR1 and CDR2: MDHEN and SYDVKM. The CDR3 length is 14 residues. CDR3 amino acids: CASSLGDAGFEQFF. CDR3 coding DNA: TGTGCCAGCAGTTTGGGCGATGCGGGGTTTGAGCAGTTCTTC.

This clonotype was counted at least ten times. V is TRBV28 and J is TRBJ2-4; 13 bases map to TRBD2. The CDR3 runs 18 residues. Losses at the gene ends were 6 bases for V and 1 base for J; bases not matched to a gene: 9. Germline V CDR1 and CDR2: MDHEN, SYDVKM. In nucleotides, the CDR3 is TGTGCCAGCAGCCCCGGACTAGCGGGAGCTGGGGCCAAAAACATTCAGTACTTC. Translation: CASSPGLAGAGAKNIQYF.

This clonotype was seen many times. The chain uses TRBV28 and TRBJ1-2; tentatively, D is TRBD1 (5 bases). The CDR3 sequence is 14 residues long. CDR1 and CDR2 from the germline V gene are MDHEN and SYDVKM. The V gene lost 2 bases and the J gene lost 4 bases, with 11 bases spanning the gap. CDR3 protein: CASSLNPRAYGYTF. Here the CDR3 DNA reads TGTGCCAGCAGTTTAAACCCCAGGGCCTATGGCTACACCTTC.

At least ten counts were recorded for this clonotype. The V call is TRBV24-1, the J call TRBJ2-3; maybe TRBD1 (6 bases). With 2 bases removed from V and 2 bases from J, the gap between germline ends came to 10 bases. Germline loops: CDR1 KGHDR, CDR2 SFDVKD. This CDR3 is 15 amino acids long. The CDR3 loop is CATSDWTVNTDTQYF. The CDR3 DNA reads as TGTGCCACCAGTGATTGGACAGTTAACACAGATACGCAGTATTTT.

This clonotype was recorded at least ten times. This CDR3 reads CASRSVRLRNTEAFF. The DNA for the CDR3 is TGTGCCAGCAGATCTGTCAGGCTGAGGAACACTGAAGCTTTCTTT. The chain links TRBV28 to TRBJ1-1; D ambiguous. This CDR3 comprises 15 residues. V lost 6 bases and J 1 base, leaving 15 bases between the germline ends. Germline CDR1 and CDR2: MDHEN and SYDVKM.

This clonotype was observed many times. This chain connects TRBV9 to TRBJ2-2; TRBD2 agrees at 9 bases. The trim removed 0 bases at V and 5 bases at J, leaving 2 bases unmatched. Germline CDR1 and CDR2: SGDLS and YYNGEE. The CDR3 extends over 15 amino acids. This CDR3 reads CASSVDSGRTGELFF. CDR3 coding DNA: TGTGCCAGCAGCGTAGATAGCGGGAGAACCGGGGAGCTGTTTTTT.

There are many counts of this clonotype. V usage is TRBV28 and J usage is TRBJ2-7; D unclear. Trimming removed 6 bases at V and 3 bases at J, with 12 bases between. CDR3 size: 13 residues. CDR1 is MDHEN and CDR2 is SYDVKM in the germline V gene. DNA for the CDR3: TGTGCCAGCAGCCCAAGCTTGGGCTACGAGCAGTACTTC. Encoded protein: CASSPSLGYEQYF.

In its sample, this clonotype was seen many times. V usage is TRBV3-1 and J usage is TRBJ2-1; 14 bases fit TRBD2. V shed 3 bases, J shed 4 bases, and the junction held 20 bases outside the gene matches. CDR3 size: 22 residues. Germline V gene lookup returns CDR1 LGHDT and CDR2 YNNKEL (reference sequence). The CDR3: CASSQGKDGDGLAGGGYNEQFF. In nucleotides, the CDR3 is TGTGCCAGCAGCCAGGGGAAAGACGGAGATGGACTAGCGGGAGGTGGATACAATGAGCAGTTCTTC.